The present TCR beta chain was sequenced within a study of blood T cell repertoires in COVID-19. This clone has more than one count but fewer than ten. Data came from immunoSEQ multiplex PCR; TCRdb stores just in-frame clones and leaves some out. This table has more than 100,000 clones, 87% appearing once. CDR1 is LGHDT, CDR2 YNNKEL, per germline (reference sequence). This CDR3 contains 14 residues. Trimming cost V 1 base and J 3 bases, with 6 bases left between them. The chain carries TRBV3-1 (or the pseudogene TRBV3-2) and TRBJ2-2, with D hard to call. Specimen: peripheral blood. The clonotype comes from a woman between 65 and 79 years old with acute or convalescent COVID-19. The CDR3 here is CASSQGAHTGELFF. As DNA, the CDR3 is TGTGCCAGCAGCCAAGGAGCGCACACCGGGGAGCTGTTTTTT.